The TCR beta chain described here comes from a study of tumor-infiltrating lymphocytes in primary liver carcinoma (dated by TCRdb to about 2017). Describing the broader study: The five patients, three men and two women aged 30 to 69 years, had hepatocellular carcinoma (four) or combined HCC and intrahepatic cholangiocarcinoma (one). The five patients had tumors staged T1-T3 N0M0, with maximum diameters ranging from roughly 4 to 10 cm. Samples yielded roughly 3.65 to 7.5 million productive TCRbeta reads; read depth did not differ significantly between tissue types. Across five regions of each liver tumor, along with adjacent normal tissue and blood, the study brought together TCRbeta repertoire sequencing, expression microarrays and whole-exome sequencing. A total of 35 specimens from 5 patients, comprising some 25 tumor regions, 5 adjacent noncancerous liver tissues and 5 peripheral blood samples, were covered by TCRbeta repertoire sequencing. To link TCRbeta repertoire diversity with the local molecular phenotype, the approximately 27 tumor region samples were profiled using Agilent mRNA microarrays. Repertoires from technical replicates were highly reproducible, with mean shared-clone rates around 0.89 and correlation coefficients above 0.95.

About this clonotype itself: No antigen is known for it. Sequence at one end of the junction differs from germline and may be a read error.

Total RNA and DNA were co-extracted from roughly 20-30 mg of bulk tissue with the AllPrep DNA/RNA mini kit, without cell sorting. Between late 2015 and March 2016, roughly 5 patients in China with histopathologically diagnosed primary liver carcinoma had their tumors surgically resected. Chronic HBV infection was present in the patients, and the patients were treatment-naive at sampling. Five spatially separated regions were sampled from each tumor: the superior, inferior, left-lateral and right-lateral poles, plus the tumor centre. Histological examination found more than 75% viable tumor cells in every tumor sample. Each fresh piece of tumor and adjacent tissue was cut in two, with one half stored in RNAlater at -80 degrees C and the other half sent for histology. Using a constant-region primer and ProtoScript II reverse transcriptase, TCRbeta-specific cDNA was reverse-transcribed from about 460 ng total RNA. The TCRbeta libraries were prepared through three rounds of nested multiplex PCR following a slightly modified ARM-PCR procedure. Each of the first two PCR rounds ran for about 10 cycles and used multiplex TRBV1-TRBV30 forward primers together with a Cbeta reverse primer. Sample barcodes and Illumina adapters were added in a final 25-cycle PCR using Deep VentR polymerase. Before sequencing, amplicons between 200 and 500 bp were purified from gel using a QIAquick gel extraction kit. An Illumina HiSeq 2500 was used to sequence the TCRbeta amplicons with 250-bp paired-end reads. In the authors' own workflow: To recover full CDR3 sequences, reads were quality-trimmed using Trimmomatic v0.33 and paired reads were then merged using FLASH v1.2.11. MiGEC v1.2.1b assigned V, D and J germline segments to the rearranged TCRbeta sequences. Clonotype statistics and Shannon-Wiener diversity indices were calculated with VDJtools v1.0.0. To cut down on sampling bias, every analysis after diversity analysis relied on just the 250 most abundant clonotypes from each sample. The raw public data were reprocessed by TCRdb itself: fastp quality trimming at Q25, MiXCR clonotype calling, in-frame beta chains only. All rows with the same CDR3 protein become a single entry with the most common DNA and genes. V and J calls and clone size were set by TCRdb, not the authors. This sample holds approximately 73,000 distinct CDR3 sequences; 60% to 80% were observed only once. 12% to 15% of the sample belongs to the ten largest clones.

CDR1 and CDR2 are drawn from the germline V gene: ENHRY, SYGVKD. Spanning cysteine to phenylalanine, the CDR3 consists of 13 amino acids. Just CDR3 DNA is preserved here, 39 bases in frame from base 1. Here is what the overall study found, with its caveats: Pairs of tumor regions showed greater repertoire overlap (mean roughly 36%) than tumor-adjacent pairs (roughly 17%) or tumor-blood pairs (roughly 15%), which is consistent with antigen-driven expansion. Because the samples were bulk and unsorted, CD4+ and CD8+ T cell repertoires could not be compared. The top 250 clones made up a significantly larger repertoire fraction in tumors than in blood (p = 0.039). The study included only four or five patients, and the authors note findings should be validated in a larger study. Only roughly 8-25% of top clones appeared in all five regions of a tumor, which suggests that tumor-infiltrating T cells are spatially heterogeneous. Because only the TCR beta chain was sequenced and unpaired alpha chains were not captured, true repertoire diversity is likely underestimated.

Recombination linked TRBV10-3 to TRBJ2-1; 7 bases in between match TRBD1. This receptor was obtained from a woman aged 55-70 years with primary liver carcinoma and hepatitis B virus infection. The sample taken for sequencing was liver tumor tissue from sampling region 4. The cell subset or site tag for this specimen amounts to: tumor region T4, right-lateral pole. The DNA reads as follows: TGTGCCAACAGTGGGAGACAGGGCAATGAGCAATTCTTC. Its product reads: CANSGRQGNEQFF.